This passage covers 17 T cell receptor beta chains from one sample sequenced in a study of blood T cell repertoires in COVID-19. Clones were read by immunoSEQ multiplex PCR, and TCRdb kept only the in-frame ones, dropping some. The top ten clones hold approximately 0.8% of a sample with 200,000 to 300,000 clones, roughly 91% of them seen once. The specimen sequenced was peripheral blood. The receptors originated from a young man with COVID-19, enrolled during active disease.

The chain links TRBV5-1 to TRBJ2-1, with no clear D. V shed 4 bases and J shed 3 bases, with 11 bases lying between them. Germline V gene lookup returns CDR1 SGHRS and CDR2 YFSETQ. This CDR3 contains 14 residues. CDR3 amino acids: CASSLRRGYNEQFF. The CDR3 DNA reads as TGCGCCAGCAGCCTTCGGCGCGGCTACAATGAGCAGTTCTTC.

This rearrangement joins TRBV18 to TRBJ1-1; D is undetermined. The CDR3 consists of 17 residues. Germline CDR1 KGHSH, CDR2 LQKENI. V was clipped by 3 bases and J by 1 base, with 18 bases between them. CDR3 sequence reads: CASSPLWVSGENTEAFF. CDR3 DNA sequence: TGTGCCAGCTCACCCCTTTGGGTGTCCGGGGAGAACACTGAAGCTTTCTTT.

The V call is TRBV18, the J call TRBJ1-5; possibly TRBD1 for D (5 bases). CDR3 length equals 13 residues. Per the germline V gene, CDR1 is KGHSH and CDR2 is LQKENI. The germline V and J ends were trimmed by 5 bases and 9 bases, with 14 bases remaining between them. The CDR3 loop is CASSSGDYRPQHF. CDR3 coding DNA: TGTGCCAGCTCATCGGGGGATTATAGGCCCCAGCATTTT. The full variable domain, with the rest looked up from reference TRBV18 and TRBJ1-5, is NAGVMQNPRHLVRRRGQEARLRCSPMKGHSHVYWYRQLPEEGLKFMVYLQKENIIDESGMPKERFSAEFPKEGPSILRIQQVVRGDSAAYFCASSSGDYRPQHFGDGTRLSIL.

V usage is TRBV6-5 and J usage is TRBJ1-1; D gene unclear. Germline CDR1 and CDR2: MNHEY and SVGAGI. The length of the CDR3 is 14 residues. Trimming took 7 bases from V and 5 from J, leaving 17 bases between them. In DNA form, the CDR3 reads TGTGCCAGCAATCAGATAGAGGCTAGGACTGAAGCTTTCTTT. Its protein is CASNQIEARTEAFF.

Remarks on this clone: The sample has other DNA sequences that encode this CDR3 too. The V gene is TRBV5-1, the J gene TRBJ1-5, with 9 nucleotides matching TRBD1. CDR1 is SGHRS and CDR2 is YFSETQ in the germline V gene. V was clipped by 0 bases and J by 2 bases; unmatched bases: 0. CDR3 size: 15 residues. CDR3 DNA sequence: TGCGCCAGCAGCTTGGGACAGGGGGGCAATCAGCCCCAGCATTTT. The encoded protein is CASSLGQGGNQPQHF.

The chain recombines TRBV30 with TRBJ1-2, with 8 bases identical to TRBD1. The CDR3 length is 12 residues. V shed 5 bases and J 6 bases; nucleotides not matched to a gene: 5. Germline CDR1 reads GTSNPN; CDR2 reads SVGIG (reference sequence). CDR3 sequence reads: CAWSTGGHGYTF. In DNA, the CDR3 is TGTGCCTGGTCCACAGGGGGGCATGGCTACACCTTC.

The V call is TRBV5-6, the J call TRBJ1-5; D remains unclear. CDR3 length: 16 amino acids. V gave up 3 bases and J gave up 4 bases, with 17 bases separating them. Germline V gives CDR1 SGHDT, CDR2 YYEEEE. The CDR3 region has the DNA TGTGCCAGCAGCTCTCCGAAAACTATCATGAATCAGCCCCAGCATTTT. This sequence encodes CASSSPKTIMNQPQHF.

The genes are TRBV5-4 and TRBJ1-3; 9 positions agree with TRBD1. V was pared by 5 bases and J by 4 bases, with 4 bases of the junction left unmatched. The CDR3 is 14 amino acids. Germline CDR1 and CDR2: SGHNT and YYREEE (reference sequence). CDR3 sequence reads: CASRPGTGGNTIYF. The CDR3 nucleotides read TGTGCCAGCAGACCCGGGACAGGGGGAAACACCATATATTTT.

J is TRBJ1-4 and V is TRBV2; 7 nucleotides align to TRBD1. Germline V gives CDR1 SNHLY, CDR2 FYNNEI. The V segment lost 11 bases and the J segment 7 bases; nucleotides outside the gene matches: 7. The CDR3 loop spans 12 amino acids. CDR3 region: CAGRDRGEKLFF. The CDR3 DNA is TGTGCCGGCCGGGACAGAGGTGAAAAACTGTTTTTT.

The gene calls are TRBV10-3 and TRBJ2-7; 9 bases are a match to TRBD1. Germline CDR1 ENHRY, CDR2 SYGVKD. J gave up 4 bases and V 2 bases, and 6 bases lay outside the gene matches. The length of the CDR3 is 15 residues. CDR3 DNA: TGTGCCATCAGTGAGGGGGACAGGGCTATTTACGAGCAGTACTTC. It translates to CAISEGDRAIYEQYF.

DNA for the CDR3: TGTGCCAGCAGAAAAGACAGGGGAGAATTTAACGAGCAGTACTTC. Protein: CASRKDRGEFNEQYF. The chain employs TRBV6-5 and TRBJ2-7; 8 positions match TRBD1. The CDR3 is made up of 15 amino acids. Trimming took 6 bases from V and 5 from J; bases not matched to a gene: 12. Germline CDR1 MNHEY, CDR2 SVGAGI.

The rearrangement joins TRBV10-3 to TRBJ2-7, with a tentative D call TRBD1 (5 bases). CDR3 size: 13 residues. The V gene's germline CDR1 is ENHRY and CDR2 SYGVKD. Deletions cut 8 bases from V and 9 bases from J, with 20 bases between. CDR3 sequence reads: CAIAPVGTGVQYF. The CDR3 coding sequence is TGTGCCATCGCCCCTGTAGGAACAGGAGTGCAGTACTTC.

DNA of the CDR3: TGTGCCAGCCACAGGGAGATCAATCAGCCCCAGCATTTT. Translation gives CASHREINQPQHF. The rearrangement links TRBV2 to TRBJ1-5; a possible D gene is TRBD1 (6 bases). Germline values: CDR1 SNHLY, CDR2 FYNNEI. The CDR3 totals 13 residues. V lost 8 bases, J lost 3 bases, and 11 bases lay in between.

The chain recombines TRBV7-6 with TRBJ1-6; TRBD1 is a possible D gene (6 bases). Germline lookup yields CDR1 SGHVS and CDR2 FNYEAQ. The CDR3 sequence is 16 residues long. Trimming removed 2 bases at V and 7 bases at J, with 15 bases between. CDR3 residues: CASSLTNREGNSPLHF. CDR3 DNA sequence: TGTGCCAGCAGCTTAACCAACAGGGAGGGGAATTCACCCCTCCACTTT.

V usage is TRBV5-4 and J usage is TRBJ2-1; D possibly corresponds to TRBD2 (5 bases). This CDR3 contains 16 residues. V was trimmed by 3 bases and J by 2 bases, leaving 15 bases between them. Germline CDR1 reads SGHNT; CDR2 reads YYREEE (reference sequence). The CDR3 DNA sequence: TGTGCCAGCAGCTCCAAGACGGGGTCTACCTACAATGAGCAGTTCTTC. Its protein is CASSSKTGSTYNEQFF.

The CDR3 DNA reads TGTGCCAGCAGCCCCCGTGGAGGACGGAACACTGAAGCTTTCTTT. Protein product: CASSPRGGRNTEAFF. The chain couples TRBV5-4 to TRBJ1-1; D not resolved. V shed 4 bases and J shed 1 base, with 14 bases lying between them. The CDR3 consists of 15 residues. Germline assignment: CDR1 SGHNT and CDR2 YYREEE (reference sequence).

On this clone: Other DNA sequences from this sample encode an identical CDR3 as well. This CDR3 is CASSPQGSNQPQHF. DNA of the CDR3: TGTGCCAGCAGTCCTCAGGGGAGCAATCAGCCCCAGCATTTT. The chain couples TRBV27 to TRBJ1-5, with a possible D match to TRBD1 (6 bases). This CDR3 contains 14 residues. Germline CDR1 MNHEY, CDR2 SMNVEV (reference sequence). Trimming removed 5 bases from V and 1 base from J, with 9 bases in between.